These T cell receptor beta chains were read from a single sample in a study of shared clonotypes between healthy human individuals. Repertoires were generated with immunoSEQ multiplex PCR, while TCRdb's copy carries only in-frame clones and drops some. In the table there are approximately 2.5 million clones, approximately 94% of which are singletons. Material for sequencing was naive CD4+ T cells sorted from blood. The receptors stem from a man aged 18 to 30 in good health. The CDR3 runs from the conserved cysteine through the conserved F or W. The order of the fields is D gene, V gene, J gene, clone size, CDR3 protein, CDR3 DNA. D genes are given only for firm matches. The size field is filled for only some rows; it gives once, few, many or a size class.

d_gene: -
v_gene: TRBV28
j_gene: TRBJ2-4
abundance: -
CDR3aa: CASSRTSGQIPYKNIQYF
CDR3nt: TGTGCCAGCAGTCGAACCTCCGGTCAGATCCCTTACAAAAACATTCAGTACTTC

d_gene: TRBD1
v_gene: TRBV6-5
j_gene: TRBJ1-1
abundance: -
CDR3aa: CASSGSGTGTEAFF
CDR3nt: TGTGCCAGCAGTGGATCCGGGACAGGGACTGAAGCTTTCTTT

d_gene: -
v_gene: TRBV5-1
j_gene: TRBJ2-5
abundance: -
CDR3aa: CASSSLTGVGETQYF
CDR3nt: TGCGCCAGCAGCTCCCTAACGGGAGTGGGGGAGACCCAGTACTTC

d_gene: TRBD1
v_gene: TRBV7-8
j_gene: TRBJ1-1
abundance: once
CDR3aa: CASSSSGGGTEAFF
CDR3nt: TGTGCCAGCAGCTCCTCAGGGGGCGGCACTGAAGCTTTCTTT

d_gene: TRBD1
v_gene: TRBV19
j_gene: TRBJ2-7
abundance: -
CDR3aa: CASSSYERDRTYEQYF
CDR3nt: TGTGCCAGTAGTTCATATGAACGGGACAGGACCTACGAGCAGTACTTC

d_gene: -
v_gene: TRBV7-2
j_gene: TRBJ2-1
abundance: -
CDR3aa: CASSLGGGAVSNEQFF
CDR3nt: TGTGCCAGCAGCTTAGGAGGCGGGGCCGTGAGCAATGAGCAGTTCTTC

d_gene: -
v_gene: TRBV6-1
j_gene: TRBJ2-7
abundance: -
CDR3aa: CASSERASSYEQYF
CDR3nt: TGTGCCAGCAGTGAAAGGGCGAGCTCCTACGAGCAGTACTTC

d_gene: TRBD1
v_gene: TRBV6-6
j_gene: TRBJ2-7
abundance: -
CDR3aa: CASSPGTGVGEQYF
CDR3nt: TGTGCCAGCAGTCCCGGGACAGGGGTAGGCGAGCAGTACTTC

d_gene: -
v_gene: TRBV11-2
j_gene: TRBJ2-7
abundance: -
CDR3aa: CASSLTGTYEQYF
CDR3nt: TGTGCCAGCAGCTTAACAGGGACTTACGAGCAGTACTTC

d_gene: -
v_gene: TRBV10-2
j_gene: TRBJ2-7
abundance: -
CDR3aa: CASSESLGYEQYF
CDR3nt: TGCGCCAGCAGTGAGTCGTTAGGTTACGAGCAGTACTTC

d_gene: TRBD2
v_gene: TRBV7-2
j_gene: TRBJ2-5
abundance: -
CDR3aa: CASSLTGGRETQYF
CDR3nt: TGTGCCAGCAGCTTAACGGGAGGCCGGGAGACCCAGTACTTC

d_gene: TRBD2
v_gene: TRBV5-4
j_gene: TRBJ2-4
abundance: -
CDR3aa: CASSTSGRAPNIQYF
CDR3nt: TGTGCCAGCAGTACTAGCGGGAGGGCCCCGAACATTCAGTACTTC

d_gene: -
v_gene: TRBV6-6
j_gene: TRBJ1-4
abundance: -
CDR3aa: CASSYGEKLFF
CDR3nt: TGTGCCAGCAGTTACGGTGAAAAACTGTTTTTT

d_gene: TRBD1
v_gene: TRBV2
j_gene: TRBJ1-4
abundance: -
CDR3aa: CASNWDRANEKLFF
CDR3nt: TGTGCCAGCAATTGGGACAGGGCTAATGAAAAACTGTTTTTT

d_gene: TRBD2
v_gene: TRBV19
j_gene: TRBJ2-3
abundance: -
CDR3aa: CASSTRTSGSTDTQYF
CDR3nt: TGTGCCAGTAGTACCCGGACTAGCGGAAGCACAGATACGCAGTATTTT

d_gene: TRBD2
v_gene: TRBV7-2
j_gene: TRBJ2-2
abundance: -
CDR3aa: CASSLMISGSSGELFF
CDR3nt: TGTGCCAGCAGCTTAATGATAAGCGGGAGTTCCGGGGAGCTGTTTTTT

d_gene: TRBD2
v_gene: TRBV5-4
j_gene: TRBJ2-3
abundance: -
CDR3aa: CASSRATSGAPTDTQYF
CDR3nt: TGTGCCAGCAGCAGGGCGACTAGCGGGGCTCCCACAGATACGCAGTATTTT

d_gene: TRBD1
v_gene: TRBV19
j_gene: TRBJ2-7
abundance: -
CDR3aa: CASETTGGSYEQYF
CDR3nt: TGTGCCAGTGAGACGACAGGGGGGTCCTACGAGCAGTACTTC

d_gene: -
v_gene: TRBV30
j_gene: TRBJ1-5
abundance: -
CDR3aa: CAWSSQGSQPQHF
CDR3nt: TGTGCCTGGAGTAGTCAAGGAAGTCAGCCCCAGCATTTT

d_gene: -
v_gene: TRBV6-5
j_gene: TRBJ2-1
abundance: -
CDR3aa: CASRATTQGSEQFF
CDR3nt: TGTGCCAGCAGGGCTACGACTCAGGGTAGTGAGCAGTTCTTC

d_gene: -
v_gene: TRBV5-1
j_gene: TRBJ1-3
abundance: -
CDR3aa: CASSLVGTPSGNTIYF
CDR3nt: TGCGCCAGCAGCTTGGTCGGGACGCCCTCTGGAAACACCATATATTTT

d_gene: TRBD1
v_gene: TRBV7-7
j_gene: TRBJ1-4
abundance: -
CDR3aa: CASSSGQGTNEKLFF
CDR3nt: TGTGCTAGCAGCTCTGGACAGGGAACTAATGAAAAACTGTTTTTT

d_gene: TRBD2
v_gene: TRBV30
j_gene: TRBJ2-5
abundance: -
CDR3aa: CAWSVGLAGLQETQYF
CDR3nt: TGTGCCTGGAGTGTTGGACTAGCGGGCCTCCAAGAGACCCAGTACTTC

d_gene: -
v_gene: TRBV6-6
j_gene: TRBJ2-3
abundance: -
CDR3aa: CASIHEGLGTDTQYF
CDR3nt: TGTGCCAGCATCCACGAGGGGCTGGGCACAGATACGCAGTATTTT

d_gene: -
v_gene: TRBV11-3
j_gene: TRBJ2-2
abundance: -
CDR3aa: CASSLGSNTGELFF
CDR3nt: TGTGCCAGCAGCTTGGGCTCGAACACCGGGGAGCTGTTTTTT

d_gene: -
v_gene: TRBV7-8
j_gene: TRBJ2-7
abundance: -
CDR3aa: CASSRQVNYEQYF
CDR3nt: TGTGCCAGCAGCCGACAGGTAAACTACGAGCAGTACTTC

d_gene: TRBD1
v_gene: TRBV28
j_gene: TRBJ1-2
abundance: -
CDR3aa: CASSPDRVGGYTF
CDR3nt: TGTGCCAGTTCTCCGGACAGGGTGGGAGGCTACACCTTC

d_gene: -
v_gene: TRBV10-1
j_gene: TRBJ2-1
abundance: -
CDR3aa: CASSEPGNEQFF
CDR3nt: TGCGCCAGCAGTGAGCCTGGGAATGAGCAGTTCTTC

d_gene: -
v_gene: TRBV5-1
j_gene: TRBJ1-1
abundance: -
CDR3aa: CASSIDLTGREAFF
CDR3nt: TGCGCCAGCAGCATAGATCTTACAGGGAGGGAAGCTTTCTTT

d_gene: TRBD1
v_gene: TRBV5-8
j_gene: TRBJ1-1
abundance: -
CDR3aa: CASSLWGQKYEAFF
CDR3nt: TGTGCCAGCAGCTTGTGGGGACAGAAATATGAAGCTTTCTTT

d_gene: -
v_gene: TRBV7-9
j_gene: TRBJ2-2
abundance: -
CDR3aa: CASSSGPHPGELFF
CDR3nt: TGTGCCAGCAGCTCCGGGCCTCACCCCGGGGAGCTGTTTTTT

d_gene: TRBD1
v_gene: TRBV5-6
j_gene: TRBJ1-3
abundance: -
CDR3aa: CASRTGSGNTIYF
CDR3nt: TGTGCCAGTAGGACAGGCTCTGGAAACACCATATATTTT

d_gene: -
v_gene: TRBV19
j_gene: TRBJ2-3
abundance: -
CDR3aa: CASSTTDSTDTQYF
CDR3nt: TGTGCCAGTAGTACGACAGATAGCACAGATACGCAGTATTTT

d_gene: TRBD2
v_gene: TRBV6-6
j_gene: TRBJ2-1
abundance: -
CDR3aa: CASSKLAGDFYNEQFF
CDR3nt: TGTGCCAGCAGTAAGCTAGCGGGAGATTTCTACAATGAGCAGTTCTTC

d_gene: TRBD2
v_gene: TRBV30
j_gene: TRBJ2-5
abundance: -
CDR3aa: CAWSPAGGTQYF
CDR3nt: TGTGCCTGGAGCCCGGCGGGAGGGACCCAGTACTTC